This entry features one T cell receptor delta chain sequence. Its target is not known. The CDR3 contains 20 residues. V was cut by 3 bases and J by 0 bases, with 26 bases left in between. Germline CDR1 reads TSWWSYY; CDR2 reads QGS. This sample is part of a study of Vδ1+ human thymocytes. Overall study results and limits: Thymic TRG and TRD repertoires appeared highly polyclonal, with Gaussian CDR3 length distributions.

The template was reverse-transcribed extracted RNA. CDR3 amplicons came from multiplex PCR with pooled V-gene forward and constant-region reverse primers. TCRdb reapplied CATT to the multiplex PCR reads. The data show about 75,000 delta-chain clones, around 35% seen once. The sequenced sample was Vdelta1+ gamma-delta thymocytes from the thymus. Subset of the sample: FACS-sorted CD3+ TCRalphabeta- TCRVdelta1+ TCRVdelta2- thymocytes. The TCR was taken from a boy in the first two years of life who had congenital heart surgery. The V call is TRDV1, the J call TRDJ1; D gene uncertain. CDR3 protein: CALGEPPLVFSTSDTDKLIF. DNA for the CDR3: TGTGCTCTTGGGGAGCCCCCCCTTGTATTCTCCACTTCGGACACCGATAAACTCATCTTT.